The source of this TCR beta chain is a study of blood T cell repertoires in COVID-19. Whole-study context: The United States, Italy and Spain supplied acute and convalescent COVID-19 samples. In each case, the material was cDNA or gDNA derived from T cells, B-cell-depleted T cells, or PBMCs.

The germline V gene has CDR1 MDHEN and CDR2 SYDVKM. V was trimmed by 6 bases and J by 10 bases, leaving 25 bases between them. The CDR3 is 15 amino acids. This clone was observed a few times. In the original processing: Nucleated cell number was recorded as an estimate derived from reference gene primer amplification. Produced via immunoSEQ multiplex PCR; TCRdb's table is partial and in-frame only. That table supplies the V and J calls and clone size; D and trimming were determined from the DNA. The sample consists of over 100,000 clones, about 72% of them appearing once. Sequencing was carried out using peripheral blood. This receptor was taken from a man aged 60 to 69 with active or convalescent COVID-19. The chain recombines TRBV28 with TRBJ2-7; TRBD1 is a possible D gene (6 bases). Here the CDR3 reads CASSQQGVGLYTQYF. The CDR3 DNA reads TGTGCCAGCAGCCAACAGGGAGTAGGGCTGTATACCCAGTACTTC.